The sample holds a few counts of the clone carrying this TCR beta chain. The data belong to a study of control samples from healthy donors and cancer patients. The germline V gene has CDR1 SNHLY and CDR2 FYNNEI. The V end was cut by 4 bases, the J end by 3 bases, with 7 bases between. The CDR3 runs to 13 residues. The protocol was immunoSEQ multiplex PCR, while the TCRdb copy is restricted to in-frame clones and leaves out a portion. The table shows more than 65,000 clones, with about four fifths occurring only once. The sequence came from a man aged 50 or older in good health. J is TRBJ1-5 and V is TRBV2; D gene ambiguous. Sequences were obtained from blood. As DNA, the CDR3 is TGTGCCAGCAGTGGGCCCGTCAATCAGCCCCAGCATTTT. This encodes CASSGPVNQPQHF.